The T cell receptor (beta chain) under discussion was sequenced for a study of blood T cell repertoires in COVID-19. Overall study: T cells, B-cell-depleted T cells, or PBMCs supplied cDNA or gDNA.

The data were produced by immunoSEQ multiplex PCR, yet TCRdb's version contains in-frame clones alone and is incomplete. The top ten clones hold over 4% of a sample with 250,000 to 400,000 clones, more than 70% of them seen once. Researchers sorted participants into cohorts using their self-reported clinical history. Recovered Cohort 3 donors showed two negative PCRs, clearance, or symptom resolution. This clonotype was obtained from a woman younger than 45 who had recovered from COVID-19. Sequenced: PBMCs or T cells enriched from blood (not recorded which).

This CDR3 is CASSLKTASYNEQFF. The CDR3 DNA sequence: TGTGCCAGCAGCCTCAAGACAGCCTCCTACAATGAGCAGTTCTTC. The chain is built from TRBV5-4 and TRBJ2-1, with D possibly TRBD1 on 5 matching bases. The CDR3 extends over 15 amino acids. Trimming removed 4 bases at V and 0 bases at J, with 11 bases between. The V gene's germline CDR1 is SGHNT and CDR2 YYREEE (reference sequence).